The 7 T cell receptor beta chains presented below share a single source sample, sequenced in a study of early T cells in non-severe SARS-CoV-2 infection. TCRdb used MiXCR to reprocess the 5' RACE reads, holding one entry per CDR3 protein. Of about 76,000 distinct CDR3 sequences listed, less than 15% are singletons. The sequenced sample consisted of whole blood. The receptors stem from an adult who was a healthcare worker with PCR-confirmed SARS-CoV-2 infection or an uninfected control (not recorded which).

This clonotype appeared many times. The CDR3 DNA is TGTGCCAGCAGCGTGAACAGGGTGGGCACTGAAGCTTTCTTT. Its protein is CASSVNRVGTEAFF. The V gene is TRBV9, the J gene TRBJ1-1, with a tentative D call TRBD1 (6 bases). The CDR3 spans 14 residues. Germline-derived CDR1 and CDR2 are SGDLS and YYNGEE. V was cut by 2 bases and J by 4 bases, with 12 bases left in between. The variable domain in full, with the rest retrieved from reference TRBV9 and TRBJ1-1, is DSGVTQTPKHLITATGQRVTLRCSPRSGDLSVYWYQQSLDQGLQFLIQYYNGEERAKGNILERFSAQQFPDLHSELNLSSLELGDSALYFCASSVNRVGTEAFFGQGTRLTVV.

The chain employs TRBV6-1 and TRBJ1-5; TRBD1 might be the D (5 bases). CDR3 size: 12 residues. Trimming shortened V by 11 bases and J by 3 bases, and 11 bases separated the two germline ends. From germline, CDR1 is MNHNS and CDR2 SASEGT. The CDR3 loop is CASRQLNQPQHF. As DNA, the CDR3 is TGTGCCTCCCGACAGCTCAATCAGCCCCAGCATTTT.

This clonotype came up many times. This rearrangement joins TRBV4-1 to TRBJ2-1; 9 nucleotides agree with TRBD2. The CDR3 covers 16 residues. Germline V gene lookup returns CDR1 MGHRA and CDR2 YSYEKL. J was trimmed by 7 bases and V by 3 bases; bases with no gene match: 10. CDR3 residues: CASSHSGTSTLNEQFF. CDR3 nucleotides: TGCGCCAGCAGCCACTCCGGGACTAGCACTTTAAATGAGCAGTTCTTC.

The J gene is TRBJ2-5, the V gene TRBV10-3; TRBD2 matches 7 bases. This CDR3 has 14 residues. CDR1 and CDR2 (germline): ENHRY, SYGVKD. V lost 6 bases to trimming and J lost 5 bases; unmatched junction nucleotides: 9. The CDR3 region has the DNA TGTGCCATCAGCGGGCGGGAGACCGGGGAGACCCAGTACTTC. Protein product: CAISGRETGETQYF.

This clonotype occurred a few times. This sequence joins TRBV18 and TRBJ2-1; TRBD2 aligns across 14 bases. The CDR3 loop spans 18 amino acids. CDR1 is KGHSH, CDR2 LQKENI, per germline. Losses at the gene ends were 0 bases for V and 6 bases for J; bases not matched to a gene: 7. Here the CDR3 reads CASSPPQTSGRASNEQFF. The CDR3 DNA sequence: TGTGCCAGCTCACCACCGCAGACTAGCGGGAGGGCCTCCAATGAGCAGTTCTTC.

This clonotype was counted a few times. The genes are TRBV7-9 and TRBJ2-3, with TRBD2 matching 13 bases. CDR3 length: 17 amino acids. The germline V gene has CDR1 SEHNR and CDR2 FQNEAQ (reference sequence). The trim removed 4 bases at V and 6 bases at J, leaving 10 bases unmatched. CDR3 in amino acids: CASSSILAGGETDTQYF. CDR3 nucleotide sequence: TGTGCCAGCAGCTCGATACTAGCGGGAGGGGAAACGGATACGCAGTATTTT.

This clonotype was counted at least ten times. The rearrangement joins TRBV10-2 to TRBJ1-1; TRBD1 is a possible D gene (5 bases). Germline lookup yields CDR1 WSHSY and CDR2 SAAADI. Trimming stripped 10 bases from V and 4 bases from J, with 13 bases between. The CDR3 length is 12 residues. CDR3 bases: TGCGCCACCAGGGACGGTGTCACTGAAGCTTTCTTT. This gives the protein CATRDGVTEAFF.